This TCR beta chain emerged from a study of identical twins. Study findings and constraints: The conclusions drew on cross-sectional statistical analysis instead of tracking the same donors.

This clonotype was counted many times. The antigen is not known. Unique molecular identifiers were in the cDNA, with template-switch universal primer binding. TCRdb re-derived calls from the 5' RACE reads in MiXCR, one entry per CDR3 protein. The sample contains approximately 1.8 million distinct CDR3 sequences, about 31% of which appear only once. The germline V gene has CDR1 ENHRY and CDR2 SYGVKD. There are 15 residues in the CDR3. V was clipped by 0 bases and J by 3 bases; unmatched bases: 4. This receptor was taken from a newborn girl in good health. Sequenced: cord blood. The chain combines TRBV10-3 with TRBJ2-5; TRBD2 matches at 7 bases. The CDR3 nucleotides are TGTGCCATCAGTGAGTCCGGGACTAAAAAAGAGACCCAGTACTTC. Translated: CAISESGTKKETQYF.